This is a list of T cell receptor beta chains from one sample in a study of blood T cell repertoires in COVID-19. Only in-frame clones appear in the TCRdb table, and some are missing; sequencing was by immunoSEQ multiplex PCR. The data show about 190,000 clones, 84% seen once. Sequencing input: peripheral blood. These receptors all come from a human donor in a cohort sampled during active COVID-19. Both conserved end residues are trimmed from each CDR3.

ASSLELGGRREGNEQF TRBJ2-1 TRBV5-1 16
ASSQAPGGPPYNEQF TRBJ2-1 TRBV4-1 15
ASSRNGQGGETQY TRBJ2-5 TRBV19 13
NVGGMNTGNNEAF TRBJ1-1 TRBV29-1 13
ASSLPRRAGEQF TRBJ2-1 TRBV7-9 12
ASSEYAQAIGELF TRBJ2-2 TRBV25-1 13
ASSPGSRGIGAF TRBJ1-1 TRBV28 12
ASSQTPRISPLH TRBJ1-6 TRBV14 12
ASSTGQPNQPQH TRBJ1-5 TRBV5-8 12
ASTRSGGRWETQY TRBJ2-5 TRBV19 13
AIHSRGATNEKLF TRBJ1-4 TRBV5-1 13
ASSEFAGVPTYEQY TRBJ2-7 TRBV6-1 14
ASSYFQRGSYNEQF TRBJ2-1 TRBV6-5 14
ASSQNRGLYEQY TRBJ2-7 TRBV6-6 12
ASSPPTGSNSYEQY TRBJ2-7 TRBV18 14
ASSRTGTTGELF TRBJ2-2 TRBV5-1 12
ASSPGQNQETQY TRBJ2-5 TRBV7-9 12
ASSYSGGRTDTQY TRBJ2-3 TRBV6-5 13
ASSWGQLNTGELF TRBJ2-2 TRBV5-1 13
ASSQDGTPGEQF TRBJ2-1 TRBV14 12
ASSVDSGGTDTQY TRBJ2-3 TRBV9 13
SASKGQVNQPQH TRBJ1-5 TRBV20-1 12
ASSSDARVPRSEQY TRBJ2-7 TRBV18 14
AIRGGAAGTEQF TRBJ2-1 TRBV10-3 12
ASSPTGDYYGYT TRBJ1-2 TRBV7-9 12
ASSYRRQNTEAF TRBJ1-1 TRBV28 12
ASSRNILIQSGYT TRBJ1-2 TRBV14 13
ASSLFRNTEAF TRBJ1-1 TRBV28 11
ASRPGQVYNQPQH TRBJ1-5 TRBV28 13
ASIDRGNEKLF TRBJ1-4 TRBV6-6 11
ASRGTSGESTDTQY TRBJ2-3 TRBV19 14
ASSALRGTEAF TRBJ1-1 TRBV7-3 11
SVSPGQGWTEAF TRBJ1-1 TRBV29-1 12
ASSTAPGQTYNEQF TRBJ2-1 TRBV13 14
ASSGGTFTGELF TRBJ2-2 TRBV7-9 12
ASSQFLRDSPPYEQY TRBJ2-7 TRBV4-1 15
ASGFAGRETQY TRBJ2-5 TRBV12-5 11
ASRGANNEQF TRBJ2-1 TRBV18 10
ASSLGLANTGELF TRBJ2-2 TRBV7-3 13
ASSIEAPSVLGSNEQF TRBJ2-1 TRBV19 16
ATSDFSGSPLH TRBJ1-6 TRBV24-1 11
ASSQSLNTEAF TRBJ1-1 TRBV18 11
ASSPAAEAF TRBJ1-1 TRBV7-9 9
ASSKPGTSGMDEQF TRBJ2-1 TRBV5-1 14
ASSLESTGGGSPLH TRBJ1-6 TRBV7-8 14
ASSLGTPLKISYEQY TRBJ2-7 TRBV5-6 15
ASSIDRAWAGELF TRBJ2-2 TRBV19 13
ASSYHTGFVGFTGELF TRBJ2-2 TRBV11-3 16